This T cell receptor beta chain came from a study of blood T cells in healthy people across ages. For the second PCR, which ran for about 6 to 11 cycles, a sample-barcoded 5' primer and a J-beta primer mix were used. Using its own MiXCR run on the 5' RACE reads, TCRdb lists one record per CDR3 protein. The sample carries 600,000 to 900,000 distinct CDR3 sequences, around 25% recorded once. This clonotype was observed once. Germline V gives CDR1 LGHNA, CDR2 YNFKEQ. This CDR3 has 14 amino acids. V gave up 5 bases and J gave up 4 bases, with 14 bases separating them. These sequences were also reported in another study, on T cells of mothers and their children.

Sequenced sample: blood. V is TRBV4-2 and J is TRBJ1-1; TRBD1 might be the D (5 bases). This sequence was found in a boy younger than 18 in good health. CDR3 region: CASSTRWGVTEAFF. The CDR3 region has the DNA TGTGCCAGCAGCACCCGTTGGGGGGTCACTGAAGCTTTCTTT.